This TCR beta chain derives from a study of CD8 T cells in ankylosing spondylitis. Study-level findings and limits: There was reportedly significant enrichment of clones that were disease-linked in matched ankylosing spondylitis synovial fluid. Earlier literature documents some of the motif variants in reactive arthritis synovial fluid and blood. Ankylosing spondylitis blood appeared to carry a characteristic TCR beta motif of roughly eight highly homologous variants.

Per the germline V gene, CDR1 is SGHTA and CDR2 is FQGNSA. The CDR3 totals 14 residues. V was pared by 3 bases and J by 6 bases, with 12 bases between. TCRdb re-called the 5' RACE reads with MiXCR, one entry per CDR3 protein. The profile covers under 300,000 distinct CDR3 sequences, with around 11% appearing a single time and 6% to 8% taken by the ten largest. This clonotype has only a few counts. The antigen remains undetermined. Sequenced material: blood, either unsorted or a sorted T cell fraction (not recorded which). The sequence came from a male donor with ankylosing spondylitis or in good health (not recorded which). V is TRBV7-2 and J is TRBJ1-5; no clear D gene. The CDR3, as DNA: TGTGCCAGCAGCTTTAAAGGGTTCAGTCAGCCCCAGCATTTT. Residues: CASSFKGFSQPQHF.